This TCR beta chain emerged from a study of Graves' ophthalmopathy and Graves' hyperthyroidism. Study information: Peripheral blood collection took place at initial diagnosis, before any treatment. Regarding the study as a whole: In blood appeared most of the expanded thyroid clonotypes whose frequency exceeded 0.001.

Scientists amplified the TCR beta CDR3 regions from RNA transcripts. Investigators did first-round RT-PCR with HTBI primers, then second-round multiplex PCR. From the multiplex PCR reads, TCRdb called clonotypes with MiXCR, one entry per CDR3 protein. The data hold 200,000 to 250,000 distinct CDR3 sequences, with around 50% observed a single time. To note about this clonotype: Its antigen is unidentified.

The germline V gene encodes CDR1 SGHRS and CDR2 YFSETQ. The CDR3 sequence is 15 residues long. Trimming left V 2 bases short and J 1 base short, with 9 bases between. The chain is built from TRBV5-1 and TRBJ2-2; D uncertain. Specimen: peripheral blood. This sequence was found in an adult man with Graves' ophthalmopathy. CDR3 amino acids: CASSFKDVNTGELFF. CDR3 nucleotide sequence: TGCGCCAGCAGCTTCAAGGATGTGAACACCGGGGAGCTGTTTTTT.